Presented here are 19 T cell receptor beta chains from one specimen sequenced in a study of blood T cell repertoires in COVID-19. TCRdb's table, derived via immunoSEQ multiplex PCR, lists solely in-frame clones and lacks some. Of roughly 250,000 clones listed, 87% are singletons. Sequences were obtained from peripheral blood. The receptors stem from a man aged 55-75 years who had recovered from COVID-19.

J is TRBJ2-3 and V is TRBV5-1, with 8 bases that match TRBD2. The V gene's germline CDR1 is SGHRS and CDR2 YFSETQ. V shed 4 bases and J 7 bases; nucleotides not matched to a gene: 17. This CDR3 has 17 amino acids. This CDR3 is CASSLTIAGTRGNTQYF. The DNA of the CDR3 is TGCGCCAGCAGCCTAACTATAGCGGGGACCCGTGGAAATACGCAGTATTTT.

In the case of this clone: Distinct nucleotide sequences in the sample also encode this CDR3. The genes are TRBV15 and TRBJ1-1, with D perhaps TRBD1 (6 bases). The CDR3 has 13 amino acids. In germline, CDR1 is LNHNV, CDR2 YYDKDF (reference sequence). V shed 5 bases and J shed 1 base, with 8 bases lying between them. CDR3 in amino acids: CATSSDRNTEAFF. The CDR3 region has the DNA TGTGCCACCAGCTCGGACAGGAACACTGAAGCTTTCTTT.

V gene TRBV7-2 combines with J gene TRBJ1-1; 9 bases fit TRBD1. Trimming cost V 1 base and J 11 bases; bases outside gene matches: 5. The CDR3 consists of 13 residues. The V gene's germline CDR1 is SGHTA and CDR2 FQGNSA. CDR3 bases: TGTGCCAGCAGCTTAGGAAACAGGGGGCGGGCTTTCTTT. It is translated as CASSLGNRGRAFF. Using reference TRBV7-2 and TRBJ1-1 for the parts outside the CDR3, the full variable domain is GAGVSQSPSNKVTEKGKDVELRCDPISGHTALYWYRQSLGQGLEFLIYFQGNSAPDKSGLPSDRFSAERTGGSVSTLTIQRTQQEDSAVYLCASSLGNRGRAFFGQGTRLTVV.

This chain links TRBV5-1 with TRBJ1-2; the D gene is possibly TRBD1 (5 bases). CDR3 length: 15 residues. The ends were cut back, 3 bases at V and 4 bases at J, with 16 bases in the middle. CDR1 is SGHRS and CDR2 is YFSETQ in the germline V gene. CDR3 region: CASSSGGEGIYGYTF. The CDR3 bases are TGCGCCAGCAGCTCCGGGGGGGAAGGGATCTATGGCTACACCTTC.

The rearrangement uses TRBV5-6 and TRBJ2-2; the match to TRBD2 covers 10 bases. This CDR3 region has 16 residues. J gave up 8 bases and V 2 bases, and 9 bases lay outside the gene matches. Germline values: CDR1 SGHDT, CDR2 YYEEEE. CDR3: CASSFYGTSVPGELFF. The CDR3 DNA sequence: TGTGCCAGCAGCTTCTACGGGACTAGCGTTCCTGGGGAGCTGTTTTTT.

The chain combines TRBV6-5 with TRBJ2-7; D gene uncertain. The CDR3 has 12 amino acids. V was shortened by 8 bases and J by 2 bases, with 10 bases between the two germline ends. The germline CDR1 and CDR2 sequences are MNHEY and SVGAGI. The CDR3 DNA sequence: TGTGCCAGCCTACAGAGCACCTACGAGCAGTACGTC. Translating gives CASLQSTYEQYV.

V gene TRBV12-3 or TRBV12-4 combines with J gene TRBJ1-6; no clear D gene. CDR3 size: 12 residues. V lost 2 bases to trimming and J lost 9 bases, with 5 bases between them. The DNA of the CDR3 is TGTGCCAGCAGTTTATTAATTTCACCCCTCCACTTT. Residues: CASSLLISPLHF.

The chain is built from TRBV5-1 and TRBJ2-3, with D maybe TRBD1 (5 bases). This CDR3 spans 14 amino acids. Germline CDR1 is SGHRS and CDR2 is YFSETQ. Trimming took 4 bases from V and 0 from J, leaving 9 bases between them. The CDR3 bases are TGCGCCAGCAGCCTTAGACAGAGCACAGATACGCAGTATTTT. It translates to CASSLRQSTDTQYF.

The V and J genes are TRBV5-1 and TRBJ1-4, with a possible D match to TRBD1 (6 bases). This CDR3 spans 14 amino acids. V lost 0 bases to trimming and J lost 8 bases, with 11 bases between them. Germline V gives CDR1 SGHRS, CDR2 YFSETQ. CDR3: CASSLAGAGEKLFF. The CDR3 nucleotides are TGCGCCAGCAGCTTGGCAGGGGCTGGAGAAAAACTGTTTTTT.

This chain joins TRBV6-1 and TRBJ2-7, with a tentative D call TRBD1 (6 bases). Per germline, CDR1 MNHNS and CDR2 SASEGT. V gave up 2 bases and J gave up 3 bases, with 11 bases separating them. CDR3 length: 14 residues. The CDR3 sequence: CASSERDIYYEQYV. The CDR3 nucleotides read TGTGCCAGCAGTGAAAGGGACATCTACTACGAGCAGTACGTC.

V is TRBV27 and J is TRBJ1-5; 10 bases align to TRBD1. The CDR3 sequence is 17 residues long. CDR1 and CDR2 from the germline V gene are MNHEY and SMNVEV (reference sequence). With V trimmed by 6 bases and J by 5 bases, 13 bases remained unmatched. CDR3 DNA: TGTGCCAGCAGCCACCGGGACAGGGGCGGCGTTTATCAGCCCCAGCATTTT. This translates into CASSHRDRGGVYQPQHF.

V gene TRBV4-2 combines with J gene TRBJ2-7; 9 bases line up with TRBD2. This CDR3 contains 16 residues. V gave up 1 base and J gave up 2 bases; unmatched junction bases: 6. The germline gives CDR1 LGHNA, CDR2 YNFKEQ. CDR3 residues: CASSQAASGGPYEQYF. CDR3 in DNA: TGTGCCAGCAGCCAAGCAGCGAGCGGGGGGCCCTACGAGCAGTACTTC.

This chain uses TRBV29-1 with TRBJ1-1; a weak D match, TRBD1 (5 bases). There are 13 residues in the CDR3. Trimming took off 5 bases at V and 1 base at J, with 11 bases between the two ends. Germline CDR1 reads SQVTM; CDR2 reads ANQGSEA. CDR3 bases: TGCAGCGTTCCAGGGAGGGGGAACACTGAAGCTTTCTTT. It encodes CSVPGRGNTEAFF.

This clone was seen many times. The chain has TRBV10-3 and TRBJ2-3; 13 bases are a match to TRBD2. The CDR3 is 15 amino acids. Looked up from germline, CDR1 is ENHRY and CDR2 is SYGVKD. V shed 6 bases, J shed 6 bases, and the junction held 6 bases outside the gene matches. As DNA, the CDR3 is TGTGCCATCAGGATGACTAGCGGGGGGTCGGATACGCAGTATTTT. This gives the protein CAIRMTSGGSDTQYF.

V usage is TRBV27 and J usage is TRBJ2-7, with 11 nucleotides matching TRBD1. The CDR3 contains 16 residues. CDR1 and CDR2 (germline): MNHEY, SMNVEV (reference sequence). The J segment lost 5 bases and the V segment lost 4 bases, leaving 10 bases of the junction unmatched. The CDR3 protein is CASSSPLDRGLNEQYF. The CDR3 DNA sequence: TGTGCCAGCAGTTCCCCTCTGGACAGGGGGCTGAACGAGCAGTACTTC.

This chain joins TRBV10-2 and TRBJ2-7; 7 bases align to TRBD1. Germline trimming cut 8 bases from V and 0 bases from J; bases unmatched to any gene: 4. The CDR3 is 13 amino acids. The germline CDR1 and CDR2 sequences are WSHSY and SAAADI. Here the CDR3 DNA reads TGCGCCAGCCGACAGGGCGTCTCCTACGAGCAGTACTTC. As protein: CASRQGVSYEQYF.

V is TRBV28 and J is TRBJ1-2; 8 bases align to TRBD1. The V gene's germline CDR1 is MDHEN and CDR2 SYDVKM. This CDR3 spans 17 amino acids. V was pared by 8 bases and J by 3 bases, with 17 bases of the junction left unmatched. DNA of the CDR3: TGTGCCAGCTCACCCGGCAGGGGGCGCAGAAGAGACTATGGCTACACCTTC. Its protein is CASSPGRGRRRDYGYTF.

The CDR3 sequence is CASSYKGGGGANVLTF. CDR3 DNA: TGTGCCAGTAGTTACAAAGGAGGTGGAGGGGCCAACGTCCTGACTTTC. V usage is TRBV19 and J usage is TRBJ2-6; perhaps TRBD2 as D (5 bases). V was shortened by 5 bases and J by 4 bases, with 15 bases between the two germline ends. The CDR3 spans 16 residues. Per germline, CDR1 LNHDA and CDR2 SQIVND (reference sequence).

This clone was observed a single time. This chain links TRBV11-2 with TRBJ2-7; D is perhaps TRBD1 (5 bases). The CDR3 runs to 13 residues. Germline V gene lookup returns CDR1 SGHAT and CDR2 FQNNGV. V gave up 1 base and J gave up 2 bases, with 6 bases separating them. The CDR3 here is CASSLADTYEQYF. DNA for the CDR3: TGTGCCAGCAGCTTAGCGGACACCTACGAGCAGTACTTC.